This paragraph covers one T cell receptor (beta chain) sequence. The data are from a study of blood T cell repertoires in COVID-19. Overall study: Acute and convalescent COVID-19 specimens originated in the United States, Italy and Spain. The analysed material was cDNA or gDNA that came from T cells, B-cell-depleted T cells, or PBMCs.

Trimming took 2 bases from V and 6 from J; bases not matched to a gene: 6. The CDR3 contains 15 residues. The germline V gene encodes CDR1 SGDLS and CDR2 YYNGEE. In the original processing: The assay estimated nucleated cells by amplifying reference gene primers. Assay used: immunoSEQ multiplex PCR; TCRdb lists only in-frame clones, some missing. V, J and clone size are those of that table, while D and trimming were read from the DNA. The sample includes around 140,000 clones, 81% of them seen just once. This receptor was obtained from a woman aged 55 to 70 with active or convalescent COVID-19. The J gene is TRBJ1-2, the V gene TRBV9; 11 nucleotides match TRBD1. Sequencing was performed on peripheral blood. The CDR3 bases are TGTGCCAGCAGCGTGGGGACAGGGGGAATAGATGGCTACACCTTC. Its translation is CASSVGTGGIDGYTF.